The T cell receptor beta chain described here comes from a study of cytomegalovirus exposure and HLA in healthy donors. Germline CDR1 is MGHRA and CDR2 is YSYEKL. Trimming shortened V by 3 bases and J by 1 base, and 18 bases separated the two germline ends. This CDR3 contains 18 residues. Sequencing was performed with immunoSEQ multiplex PCR; in TCRdb, only in-frame clones are kept and a portion is missing. The sample has fewer than 150,000 clones, roughly 88% seen once. Material: PBMCs. The receptor's source is a man aged 18 to 30 in good health and CMV-seronegative. The chain is built from TRBV4-1 and TRBJ2-2; tentative D call: TRBD1 (5 bases). CDR3 residues: CASSHAVGRAKNTGELFF. Here the CDR3 DNA reads TGCGCCAGCAGCCACGCCGTGGGCAGGGCCAAGAACACCGGGGAGCTGTTTTTT.